These 19 T cell receptor beta chains were all obtained from the same sample, sequenced in a study of cytomegalovirus exposure and HLA in healthy donors. In the PCR, 60 Vbeta and 13 Jbeta primers were used. The protocol was immunoSEQ multiplex PCR, while the TCRdb copy is restricted to in-frame clones and leaves out a portion. Altogether 140,000 to 150,000 clones are present, over 60% being singletons, with the ten largest covering 1.5% to 2%. Sequencing was carried out using PBMCs. All receptors derive from a woman between 18 and 29 years old in good health and CMV-seronegative.

The gene calls are TRBV11-2 and TRBJ2-3; no clear D gene. Germline V CDR1 and CDR2: SGHAT, FQNNGV. The CDR3 loop spans 12 amino acids. V gave up 4 bases and J gave up 8 bases, with 10 bases separating them. The CDR3 loop is CASSSLLITQYF. CDR3 DNA sequence: TGTGCCAGCAGCTCCTTACTTATTACGCAGTATTTT.

This chain connects TRBV30 to TRBJ1-4, with D tentatively TRBD1 (6 bases). The CDR3 totals 12 residues. Trimming shortened V by 5 bases and J by 7 bases, and 11 bases separated the two germline ends. Germline loops: CDR1 GTSNPN, CDR2 SVGIG (reference sequence). The CDR3 nucleotides are TGTGCCTGGCAGGGGATAAGTGAAAAACTGTTTTTT. Translation gives CAWQGISEKLFF.

CDR3 protein: CASEDRGGTDTQYF. The CDR3 region has the DNA TGTGCCAGCGAGGACAGGGGTGGAACAGATACGCAGTATTTT. The chain employs TRBV27 and TRBJ2-3, with 9 bases fitting TRBD1. Trimming removed 8 bases from V and 3 bases from J; junction bases left unmatched: 6. Germline CDR1 MNHEY, CDR2 SMNVEV (reference sequence). This CDR3 region has 14 residues.

The CDR3, as DNA: TGTGCCAGTAACGACTACCAAGAGACCCAGTACTTC. Its translation: CASNDYQETQYF. The chain joins TRBV19 to TRBJ2-5; D unresolved. This CDR3 is built from 12 residues. Germline CDR1 is LNHDA and CDR2 is SQIVND (reference sequence). V lost 7 bases and J lost 0, with 6 bases in between. The full variable domain, in which reference TRBV19 and TRBJ2-5 provide the parts outside the CDR3, is DGGITQSPKYLFRKEGQNVTLSCEQNLNHDAMYWYRQDPGQGLRLIYYSQIVNDFQKGDIAEGYSVSREKKESFPLTVTSAQKNPTAFYLCASNDYQETQYFGPGTRLLVL.

This sequence joins TRBV23-1 and TRBJ2-7; 14 bases agree with TRBD2. TRBV23-1 carries the ORF label, with uncertain function. The CDR3 is 17 amino acids. V lost 7 bases, J lost 4 bases, and 12 bases stayed unmatched. Here the CDR3 DNA reads TGCGCCAGCAACCTAATAGGGACTAGCGGGGGCTGGTACGAGCAGTACTTC. Amino acids: CASNLIGTSGGWYEQYF.

The genes are TRBV5-1 and TRBJ1-2; D is ambiguous. The CDR3 sequence is 15 residues long. Germline CDR1 reads SGHRS; CDR2 reads YFSETQ. V was pared by 4 bases and J by 8 bases, with 21 bases between. The CDR3 sequence is CASSLDVSIGRGYTF. CDR3 sequence (DNA): TGCGCCAGCAGCCTGGATGTTAGTATCGGGAGGGGCTACACCTTC.

The V and J genes are TRBV6-1 and TRBJ2-3, with 7 bases lining up with TRBD1. CDR1 MNHNS and CDR2 SASEGT come from the germline V gene. V shed 10 bases, J shed 0 bases, and the junction held 7 bases outside the gene matches. CDR3 size: 14 residues. The CDR3 loop is CANRQGGSTDTQYF. The CDR3 DNA is TGTGCCAACCGACAGGGCGGGAGCACAGATACGCAGTATTTT.

The chain combines TRBV7-9 with TRBJ2-2, with D perhaps TRBD2 (5 bases). The germline V gene encodes CDR1 SEHNR and CDR2 FQNEAQ (reference sequence). This CDR3 is 16 amino acids long. Trimming cost V 1 base and J 1 base, with 10 bases left between them. This chain's CDR3 is CASSLVGILNTGELFF. The DNA for the CDR3 is TGTGCCAGCAGCTTAGTCGGGATTTTGAACACCGGGGAGCTGTTTTTT.

This clone was counted a few times. The chain links TRBV4-3 to TRBJ1-6; unclear D gene. The length of the CDR3 is 14 residues. The germline CDR1 and CDR2 sequences are LGHNA and YSLEER. With 1 base removed from V and 6 bases from J, the gap between germline ends came to 7 bases. CDR3 sequence (DNA): TGCGCCAGCAGCCAAGGGCAGGCTAATTCACCCCTCCACTTT. As protein: CASSQGQANSPLHF.

The chain joins TRBV29-1 to TRBJ1-4; 7 nucleotides line up with TRBD1. V shed 7 bases and J 7 bases; nucleotides not matched to a gene: 9. The CDR3 is made up of 13 amino acids. The germline CDR1 and CDR2 sequences are SQVTM and ANQGSEA. In DNA, the CDR3 is TGCAGCGCAAAAGGGGGCCTCCGTGAAAAACTGTTTTTT. Encoded protein: CSAKGGLREKLFF.

The chain carries TRBV28 and TRBJ1-2; 9 nucleotides match TRBD1. This CDR3 contains 15 residues. Germline V lookup: CDR1 MDHEN, CDR2 SYDVKM. J gave up 5 bases and V 5 bases, and 9 bases lay outside the gene matches. Here the CDR3 reads CASSPSGDRAYGYTF. The CDR3 nucleotides are TGTGCCAGCAGTCCGTCGGGGGACAGGGCTTATGGCTACACCTTC.

The chain couples TRBV28 to TRBJ1-4; D not resolved. The CDR3 totals 15 residues. Germline lookup yields CDR1 MDHEN and CDR2 SYDVKM. With 5 bases removed from V and 0 bases from J, the gap between germline ends came to 10 bases. The DNA of the CDR3 is TGTGCCAGCAGTCCAAGGAGGGCAACTAATGAAAAACTGTTTTTT. Its protein product is CASSPRRATNEKLFF.

This clone has just a few counts. Written as DNA, the CDR3 is TGTGCCAGCAGTGGCCGCAGGGACTCTGGAAACACCATATATTTT. This encodes CASSGRRDSGNTIYF. The chain employs TRBV2 and TRBJ1-3; tentative D call: TRBD1 (5 bases). V was clipped by 4 bases and J by 0 bases, with 10 bases between them. The CDR3 loop spans 15 amino acids. CDR1 SNHLY and CDR2 FYNNEI come from the germline V gene.

The genes are TRBV7-9 and TRBJ2-5; tentative D call: TRBD1 (5 bases). Trimming took off 1 base at V and 0 bases at J, with 6 bases between the two ends. The germline V gene encodes CDR1 SEHNR and CDR2 FQNEAQ (reference sequence). This CDR3 spans 14 amino acids. CDR3 in DNA: TGTGCCAGCAGCTTAGACAGGTACCAAGAGACCCAGTACTTC. It specifies CASSLDRYQETQYF.

The chain couples TRBV29-1 to TRBJ2-1; the match to TRBD2 covers 12 bases. The CDR3 sequence is 15 residues long. The V and J ends lost 1 base and 7 bases, in that order; junction bases with no gene match: 5. CDR1 and CDR2 from the germline V gene are SQVTM and ANQGSEA. The CDR3 region is CSVEGLAGVANEQFF. The CDR3, as DNA: TGCAGCGTTGAAGGACTAGCGGGAGTGGCTAATGAGCAGTTCTTC.

Many counts were recorded for this clone. The chain combines TRBV29-1 with TRBJ1-1, with a possible D match to TRBD1 (5 bases). The CDR3 length is 12 residues. Trimming shortened V by 5 bases and J by 4 bases, and 11 bases separated the two germline ends. Germline loops: CDR1 SQVTM, CDR2 ANQGSEA. The CDR3 spells CSVMSGGTEAFF. The DNA of the CDR3 is TGCAGCGTTATGTCCGGGGGCACTGAAGCTTTCTTT.

This chain links TRBV15 with TRBJ1-1; TRBD1 is a possible D gene (5 bases). V was trimmed by 3 bases and J by 0 bases, leaving 8 bases between them. CDR3 length: 14 amino acids. CDR1 is LNHNV, CDR2 YYDKDF, per germline (reference sequence). The CDR3 loop is CATSSRALNTEAFF. As DNA, the CDR3 is TGTGCCACCAGCAGCAGGGCCTTGAACACTGAAGCTTTCTTT.

The CDR3 is CSETTGAGTEAFF. The CDR3 bases are TGCAGCGAAACGACAGGGGCGGGAACTGAAGCTTTCTTT. The chain couples TRBV29-1 to TRBJ1-1; TRBD1 matches 8 bases. This CDR3 region has 13 residues. Germline CDR1 SQVTM, CDR2 ANQGSEA. V lost 7 bases and J lost 5; bases outside the gene matches: 9.

This chain joins TRBV27 and TRBJ1-3; the D is unclear. Trimming took off 6 bases at V and 2 bases at J, with 11 bases between the two ends. The CDR3 has 14 amino acids. Germline V gene sequence: CDR1 MNHEY, CDR2 SMNVEV (reference sequence). The CDR3 DNA is TGTGCCAGCAGGCCTAGAGGGACTGGAAACACCATATATTTT. Protein sequence: CASRPRGTGNTIYF.